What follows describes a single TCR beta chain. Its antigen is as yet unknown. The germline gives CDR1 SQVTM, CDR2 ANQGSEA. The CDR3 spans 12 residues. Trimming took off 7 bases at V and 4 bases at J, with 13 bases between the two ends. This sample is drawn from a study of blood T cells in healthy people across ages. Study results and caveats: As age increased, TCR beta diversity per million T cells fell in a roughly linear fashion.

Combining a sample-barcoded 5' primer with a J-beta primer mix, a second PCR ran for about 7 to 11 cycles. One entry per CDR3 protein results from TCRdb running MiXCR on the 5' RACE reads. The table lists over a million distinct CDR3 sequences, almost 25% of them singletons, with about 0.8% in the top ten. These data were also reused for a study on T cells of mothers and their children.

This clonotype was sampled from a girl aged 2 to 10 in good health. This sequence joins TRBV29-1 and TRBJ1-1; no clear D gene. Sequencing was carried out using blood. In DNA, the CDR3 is TGCAGCGGGGGAGAGGAGGGCACTGAAGCTTTCTTT. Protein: CSGGEEGTEAFF. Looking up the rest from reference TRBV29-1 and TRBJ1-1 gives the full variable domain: SAVISQKPSRDICQRGTSLTIQCQVDSQVTMMFWYRQQPGQSLTLIATANQGSEATYESGFVIDKFPISRPNLTFSTLTVSNMSPEDSSIYLCSGGEEGTEAFFGQGTRLTVV.